This note documents a single TCR beta chain sequence. The antigen is undetermined. The sample originates from a study of identical twins. Study conclusions and caveats: Within twin pairs, the out-of-frame alpha sequences they shared showed excess low generation probability.

Donors uniformly comprised healthy Caucasians. After template switching added a universal primer site, the resulting cDNA carried unique molecular identifiers. TCRdb processed the 5' RACE reads anew with MiXCR; each CDR3 protein has one entry. The data show under 250,000 distinct CDR3 sequences, roughly an eighth seen once. The CDR3 totals 18 residues. Germline-derived CDR1 and CDR2 are LGHNA and YSLEER. After removal of 0 bases from V and 9 bases from J, the junction contained 16 bases not matched to a gene. These sequences were also reported in another study, on yellow fever vaccine responses in identical twins.

Sample: memory (CD45RO+) T cells sorted from blood. The V call is TRBV4-3, the J call TRBJ2-7; 11 nucleotides match TRBD2. The TCR originated in a woman aged 18-35 years in good health. CDR3 sequence: CASSQEWDPELAGVRQYF. As DNA, the CDR3 is TGCGCCAGCAGCCAAGAATGGGACCCGGAACTAGCGGGAGTCCGGCAGTACTTC.